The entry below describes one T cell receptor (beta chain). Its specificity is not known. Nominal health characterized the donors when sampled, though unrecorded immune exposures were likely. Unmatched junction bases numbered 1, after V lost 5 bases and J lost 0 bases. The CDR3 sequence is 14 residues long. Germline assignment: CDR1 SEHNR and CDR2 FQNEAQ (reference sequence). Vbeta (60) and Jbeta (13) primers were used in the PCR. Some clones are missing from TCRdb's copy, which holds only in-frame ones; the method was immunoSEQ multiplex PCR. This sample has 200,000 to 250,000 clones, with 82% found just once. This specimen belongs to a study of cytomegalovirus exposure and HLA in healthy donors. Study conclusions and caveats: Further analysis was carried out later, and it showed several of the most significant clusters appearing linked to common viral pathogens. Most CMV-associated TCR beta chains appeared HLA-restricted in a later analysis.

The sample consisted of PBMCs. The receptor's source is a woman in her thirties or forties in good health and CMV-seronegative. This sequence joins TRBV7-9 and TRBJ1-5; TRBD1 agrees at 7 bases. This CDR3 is CASSRQGSNQPQHF. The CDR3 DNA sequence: TGTGCCAGCAGCCGACAGGGTAGCAATCAGCCCCAGCATTTT.